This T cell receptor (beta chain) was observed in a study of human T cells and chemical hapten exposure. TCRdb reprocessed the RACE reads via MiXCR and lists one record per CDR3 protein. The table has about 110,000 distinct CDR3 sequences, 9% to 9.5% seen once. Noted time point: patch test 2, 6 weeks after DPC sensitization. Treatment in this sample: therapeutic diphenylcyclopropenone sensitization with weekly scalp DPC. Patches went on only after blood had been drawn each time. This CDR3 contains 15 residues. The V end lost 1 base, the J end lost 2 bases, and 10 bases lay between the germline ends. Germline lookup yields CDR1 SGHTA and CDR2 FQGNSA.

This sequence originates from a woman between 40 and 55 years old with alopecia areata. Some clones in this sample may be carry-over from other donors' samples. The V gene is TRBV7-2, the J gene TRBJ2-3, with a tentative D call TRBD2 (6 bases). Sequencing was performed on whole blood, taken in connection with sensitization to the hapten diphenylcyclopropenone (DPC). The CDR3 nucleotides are TGTGCCAGCAGCTTAGGGGGGGTAAACACAGATACGCAGTATTTT. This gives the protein CASSLGGVNTDTQYF. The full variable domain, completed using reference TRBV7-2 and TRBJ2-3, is GAGVSQSPSNKVTEKGKDVELRCDPISGHTALYWYRQSLGQGLEFLIYFQGNSAPDKSGLPSDRFSAERTGGSVSTLTIQRTQQEDSAVYLCASSLGGVNTDTQYFGPGTRLTVL.